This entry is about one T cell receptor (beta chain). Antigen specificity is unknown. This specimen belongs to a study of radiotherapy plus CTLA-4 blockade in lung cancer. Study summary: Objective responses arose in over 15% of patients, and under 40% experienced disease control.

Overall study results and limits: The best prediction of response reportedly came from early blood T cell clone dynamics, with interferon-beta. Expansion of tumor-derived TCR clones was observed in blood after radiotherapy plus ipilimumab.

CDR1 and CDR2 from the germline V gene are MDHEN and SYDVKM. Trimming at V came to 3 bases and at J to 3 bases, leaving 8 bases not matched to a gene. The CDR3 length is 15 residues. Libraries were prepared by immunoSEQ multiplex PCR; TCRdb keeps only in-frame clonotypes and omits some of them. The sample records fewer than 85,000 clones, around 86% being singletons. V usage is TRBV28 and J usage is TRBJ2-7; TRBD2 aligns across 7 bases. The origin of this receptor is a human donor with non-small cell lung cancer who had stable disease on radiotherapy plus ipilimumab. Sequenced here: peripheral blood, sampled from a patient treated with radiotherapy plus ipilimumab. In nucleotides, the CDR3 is TGTGCCAGCAGTTTTTGGCGGGAGTTCGGCTACGAGCAGTACTTC. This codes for CASSFWREFGYEQYF.